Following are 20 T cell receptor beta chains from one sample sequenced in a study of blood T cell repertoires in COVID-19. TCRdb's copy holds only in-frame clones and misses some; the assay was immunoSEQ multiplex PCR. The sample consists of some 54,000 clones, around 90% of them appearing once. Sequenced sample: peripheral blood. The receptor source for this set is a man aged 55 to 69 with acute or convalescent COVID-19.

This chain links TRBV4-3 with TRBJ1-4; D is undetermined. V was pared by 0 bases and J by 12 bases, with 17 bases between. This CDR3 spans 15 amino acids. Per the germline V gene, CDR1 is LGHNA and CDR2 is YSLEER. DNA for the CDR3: TGCGCCAGCAGCCAAGAACCGCCAGAGGGCCACGAACTGTTTTTT. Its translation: CASSQEPPEGHELFF.

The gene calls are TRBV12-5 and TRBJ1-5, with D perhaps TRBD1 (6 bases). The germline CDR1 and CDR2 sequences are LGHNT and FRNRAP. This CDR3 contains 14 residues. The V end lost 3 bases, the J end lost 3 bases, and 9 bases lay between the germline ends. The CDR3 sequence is CASGLGTNNQPQHF. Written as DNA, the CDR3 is TGTGCTAGTGGTTTAGGGACAAACAATCAGCCCCAGCATTTT. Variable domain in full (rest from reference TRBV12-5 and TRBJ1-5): DARVTQTPRHKVTEMGQEVTMRCQPILGHNTVFWYRQTMMQGLELLAYFRNRAPLDDSGMPKDRFSAEMPDATLATLKIQPSEPRDSAVYFCASGLGTNNQPQHFGDGTRLSIL.

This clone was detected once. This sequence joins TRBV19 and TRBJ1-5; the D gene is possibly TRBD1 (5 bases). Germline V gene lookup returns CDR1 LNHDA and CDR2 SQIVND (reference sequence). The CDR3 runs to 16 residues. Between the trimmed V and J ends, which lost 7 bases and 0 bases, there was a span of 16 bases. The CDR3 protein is CASTEGLTYSNQPQHF. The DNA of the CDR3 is TGTGCCAGTACGGAGGGACTAACTTATAGCAATCAGCCCCAGCATTTT.

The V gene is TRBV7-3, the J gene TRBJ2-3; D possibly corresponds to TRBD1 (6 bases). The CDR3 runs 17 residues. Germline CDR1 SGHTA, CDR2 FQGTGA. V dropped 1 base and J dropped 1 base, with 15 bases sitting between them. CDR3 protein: CASSLMAGERGTDTQYF. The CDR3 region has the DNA TGTGCCAGCAGCTTAATGGCAGGGGAGAGGGGCACAGATACGCAGTATTTT.

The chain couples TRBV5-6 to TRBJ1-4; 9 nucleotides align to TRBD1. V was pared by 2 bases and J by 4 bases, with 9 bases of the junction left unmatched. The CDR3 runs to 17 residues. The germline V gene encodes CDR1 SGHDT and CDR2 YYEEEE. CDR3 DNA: TGTGCCAGCAGCTTAGGACAGGGGAGGCTGGGTAATGAAAAACTGTTTTTT. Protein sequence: CASSLGQGRLGNEKLFF.

The CDR3 protein is CAISEYGGEAENYGYTF. CDR3 sequence (DNA): TGTGCCATCAGTGAATACGGGGGAGAAGCAGAGAACTATGGCTACACCTTC. The J gene is TRBJ1-2, the V gene TRBV10-3; D is perhaps TRBD1 (5 bases). The CDR3 extends over 17 amino acids. Trimming left V 3 bases short and J 2 bases short, with 19 bases between. Germline assignment: CDR1 ENHRY and CDR2 SYGVKD.

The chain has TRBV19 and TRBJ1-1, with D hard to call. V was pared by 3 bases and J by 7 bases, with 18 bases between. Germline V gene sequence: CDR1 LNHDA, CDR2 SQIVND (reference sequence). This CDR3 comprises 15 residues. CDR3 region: CASSIVPASTNEAFF. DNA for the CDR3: TGTGCCAGTAGTATTGTCCCAGCGTCAACCAATGAAGCTTTCTTT.

This chain's CDR3 is CASTLDRNTEAFF. CDR3 coding DNA: TGTGCCAGCACCCTCGACAGAAACACTGAAGCTTTCTTT. This chain uses TRBV6-5 with TRBJ1-1; a weak D match, TRBD1 (5 bases). Per the germline V gene, CDR1 is MNHEY and CDR2 is SVGAGI. The CDR3 totals 13 residues. Trimming removed 7 bases from V and 2 bases from J, with 11 bases in between.

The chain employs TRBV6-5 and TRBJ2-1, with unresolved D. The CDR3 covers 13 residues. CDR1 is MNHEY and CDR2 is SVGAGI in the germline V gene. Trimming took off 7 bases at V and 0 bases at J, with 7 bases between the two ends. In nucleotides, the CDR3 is TGTGCCAGCAAGGAGACCTCCTACAATGAGCAGTTCTTC. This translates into CASKETSYNEQFF.

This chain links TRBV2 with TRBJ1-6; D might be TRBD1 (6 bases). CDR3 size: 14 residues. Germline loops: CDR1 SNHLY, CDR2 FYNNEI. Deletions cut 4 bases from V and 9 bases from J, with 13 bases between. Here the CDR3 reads CASSGGQGTSPLHF. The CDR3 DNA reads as TGTGCCAGCAGTGGGGGCCAGGGGACTTCACCCCTCCACTTT. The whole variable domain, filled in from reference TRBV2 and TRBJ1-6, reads EPEVTQTPSHQVTQMGQEVILRCVPISNHLYFYWYRQILGQKVEFLVSFYNNEISEKSEIFDDQFSVERPDGSNFTLKIRSTKLEDSAMYFCASSGGQGTSPLHFGNGTRLTVT.

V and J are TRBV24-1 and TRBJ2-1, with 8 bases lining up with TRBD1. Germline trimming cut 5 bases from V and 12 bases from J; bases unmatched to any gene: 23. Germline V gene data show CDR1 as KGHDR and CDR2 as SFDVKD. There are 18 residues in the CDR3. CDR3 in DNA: TGTGCCACCAGTGTCGTGGACAGGGAGGTTTCGGGAATATCCGGGCAGTTCTTC. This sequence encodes CATSVVDREVSGISGQFF.

This CDR3 is CASSLTTGVGANVLTF. DNA of the CDR3: TGTGCCAGCAGTCTTACTACAGGGGTCGGGGCCAACGTCCTGACTTTC. J is TRBJ2-6 and V is TRBV27, with 7 bases matching TRBD1. Germline CDR1 MNHEY, CDR2 SMNVEV (reference sequence). The length of the CDR3 is 16 residues. The trim removed 5 bases at V and 4 bases at J, leaving 8 bases unmatched.

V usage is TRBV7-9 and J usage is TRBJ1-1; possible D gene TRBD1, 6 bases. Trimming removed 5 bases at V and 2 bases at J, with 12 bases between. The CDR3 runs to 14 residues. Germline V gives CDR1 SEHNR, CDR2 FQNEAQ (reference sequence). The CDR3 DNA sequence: TGTGCCAGCAGCACCCACAGGGACAACACTGAAGCTTTCTTT. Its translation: CASSTHRDNTEAFF.

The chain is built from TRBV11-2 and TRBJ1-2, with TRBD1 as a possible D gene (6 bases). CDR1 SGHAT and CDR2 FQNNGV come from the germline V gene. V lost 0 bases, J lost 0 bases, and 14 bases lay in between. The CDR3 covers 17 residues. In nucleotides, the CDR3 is TGTGCCAGCAGCTTAGATCTTGGACAGTACGCTAACTATGGCTACACCTTC. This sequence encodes CASSLDLGQYANYGYTF.

The CDR3 region has the DNA TGTGCCAGTGAATCCAGGGGAAACACTGAAGCTTTCTTT. It translates to CASESRGNTEAFF. The rearrangement uses TRBV19 and TRBJ1-1; TRBD1 might be the D (6 bases). The CDR3 spans 13 residues. Trimming removed 8 bases from V and 2 bases from J, with 12 bases in between. Germline assignment: CDR1 LNHDA and CDR2 SQIVND (reference sequence). The full variable domain, with the rest looked up from reference TRBV19 and TRBJ1-1, is DGGITQSPKYLFRKEGQNVTLSCEQNLNHDAMYWYRQDPGQGLRLIYYSQIVNDFQKGDIAEGYSVSREKKESFPLTVTSAQKNPTAFYLCASESRGNTEAFFGQGTRLTVV.

The DNA for the CDR3 is TGTGCCAGCAGCTTGCAATATAGGACAGGGGTGGATGAGCAGTTCTTC. Amino acid sequence: CASSLQYRTGVDEQFF. The chain recombines TRBV7-3 with TRBJ2-1, with 9 positions matching TRBD1. Germline V CDR1 and CDR2: SGHTA, FQGTGA. Trimming cost V 3 bases and J 8 bases; bases outside gene matches: 11. CDR3 size: 16 residues.

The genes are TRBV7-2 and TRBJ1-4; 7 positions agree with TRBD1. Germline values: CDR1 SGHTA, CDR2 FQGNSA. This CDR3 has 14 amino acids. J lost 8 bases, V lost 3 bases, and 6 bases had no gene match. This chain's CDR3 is CASSFDRANEKLFF. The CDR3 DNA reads TGTGCCAGCAGCTTCGACAGGGCAAACGAAAAACTGTTTTTT.

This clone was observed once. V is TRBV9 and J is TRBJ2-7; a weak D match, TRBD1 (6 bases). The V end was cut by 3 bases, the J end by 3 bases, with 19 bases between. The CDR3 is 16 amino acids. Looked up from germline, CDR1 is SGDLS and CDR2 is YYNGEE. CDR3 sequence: CASSGLPGQQNYEQYF. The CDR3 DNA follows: TGTGCCAGCAGCGGTCTACCGGGACAACAAAACTACGAGCAGTACTTC.

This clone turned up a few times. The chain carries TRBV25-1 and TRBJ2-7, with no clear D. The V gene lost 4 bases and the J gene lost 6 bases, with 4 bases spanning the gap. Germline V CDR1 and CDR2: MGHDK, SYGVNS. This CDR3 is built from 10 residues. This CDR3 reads CASSAFEQYF. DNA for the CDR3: TGTGCCAGCAGTGCCTTCGAGCAGTACTTC.

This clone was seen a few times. The CDR3 sequence is CASSLQGISYEQYF. The DNA for the CDR3 is TGTGCCAGCAGTTTACAGGGAATTTCCTACGAGCAGTACTTC. The rearrangement joins TRBV28 to TRBJ2-7; TRBD1 might be the D (5 bases). Germline-derived CDR1 and CDR2 are MDHEN and SYDVKM. The CDR3 spans 14 residues. V was trimmed by 2 bases and J by 1 base, leaving 9 bases between them.